The 8 T cell receptor beta chains reported below all come from one sample, sequenced in a study of vaccination and CD4 T cells after COVID-19. The Oncomine TCR Beta short-read assay was what sequenced the DNA obtained from cultured CD4+ T cells. TCRdb re-derived calls from the PCR reads in MiXCR, one entry per CDR3 protein. The profile shows about 6,900 distinct CDR3 sequences, roughly 50% of them singletons. These TCRs are of unknown antigen specificity. The treatment here: approximately 9-day PBMC culture with coronavirus spike peptide pools or control peptides (ViraFEST assay). An unexposed donor provided the CD4+ T cells, which were collected before the COVID-19 pandemic (2011-2018). Sequencing input: CD4+ T cells from blood, cultured in vitro. The receptor source for this set is a human donor in good health.

This rearrangement joins TRBV10-3 to TRBJ2-7; D ambiguous. Trimming removed 2 bases at V and 0 bases at J, with 8 bases between. CDR1 is ENHRY, CDR2 SYGVKD, per germline. CDR3 length equals 14 residues. CDR3 in amino acids: CAISETARSYEQYF. CDR3 nucleotide sequence: TGTGCCATCAGTGAGACAGCCCGCTCCTACGAGCAGTACTTC.

J is TRBJ1-6 and V is TRBV20-1; 7 bases match TRBD1. Germline-derived CDR1 and CDR2 are DFQATT and SNEGSKA (reference sequence). This CDR3 region has 14 residues. Unmatched junction bases numbered 6, after V lost 2 bases and J lost 8 bases. The CDR3 is CSARTDRAHSPLHF. CDR3 sequence (DNA): TGCAGTGCTAGAACAGACAGGGCCCATTCACCCCTCCACTTT.

This clonotype has a handful of counts. This sequence joins TRBV7-6 and TRBJ1-2; tentative D call: TRBD1 (5 bases). Germline V CDR1 and CDR2: SGHVS, FNYEAQ. The V and J ends lost 5 bases and 4 bases respectively, with 17 bases between them. This CDR3 is 15 amino acids long. The CDR3 sequence: CASSGRNGTGYGYTF. The CDR3 nucleotides are TGTGCCAGCAGCGGTCGAAACGGGACGGGCTATGGCTACACCTTC.

J is TRBJ1-6 and V is TRBV19; TRBD1 agrees at 7 bases. CDR1 and CDR2 (germline): LNHDA, SQIVND (reference sequence). The CDR3 sequence is 16 residues long. V lost 4 bases to trimming and J lost 3 bases; unmatched junction nucleotides: 6. The CDR3 DNA reads as TGTGCCAGTAGTAGAACTCGGGACAGCTATAATTCACCCCTCCACTTT. Translated: CASSRTRDSYNSPLHF.

This clonotype turned up a few times. The chain employs TRBV7-2 and TRBJ2-7, with 15 bases matching TRBD2. J gave up 7 bases and V 5 bases, and 6 bases lay outside the gene matches. The CDR3 runs 15 residues. The germline gives CDR1 SGHTA, CDR2 FQGNSA. CDR3 amino acids: CASSGLAGGPGEQYF. The CDR3 DNA sequence: TGTGCCAGCAGCGGACTAGCGGGGGGGCCGGGGGAGCAGTACTTC.

By sample share, this clonotype is large. J is TRBJ2-5 and V is TRBV27, with D hard to call. Between the trimmed V and J ends, which lost 1 base and 5 bases, there was a span of 11 bases. CDR1 is MNHEY, CDR2 SMNVEV, per germline (reference sequence). There are 14 residues in the CDR3. The CDR3 here is CASSLYGRRETQYF. DNA of the CDR3: TGTGCCAGCAGTTTATATGGGCGGCGGGAGACCCAGTACTTC.

The chain uses TRBV7-2 and TRBJ2-5; 8 nucleotides match TRBD1. CDR3 length equals 15 residues. The germline V gene has CDR1 SGHTA and CDR2 FQGNSA. V dropped 5 bases and J dropped 2; count of bases not matched to a gene: 7. CDR3 DNA sequence: TGTGCCAGCAGCCTGGACAACAGGGGGCAAGAGACCCAGTACTTC. It translates to CASSLDNRGQETQYF.

The V gene is TRBV19, the J gene TRBJ1-2; D remains ambiguous. V lost 1 base and J lost 2, with 8 bases in between. In germline, CDR1 is LNHDA, CDR2 SQIVND (reference sequence). This CDR3 comprises 14 residues. The CDR3 region has the DNA TGTGCCAGTAGTATAGTGAGTTTGAACTATGGCTACACCTTC. This translates into CASSIVSLNYGYTF.